This T cell receptor beta chain originates from a study of low-dose radiotherapy and immunotherapy resistance in tumors (dated by TCRdb to between 2021 and 2024). About the investigation overall: In Cohort 1, 0.5 Gy per fraction was delivered every 2 weeks, and a total PTV dose of 6.5 Gy was prescribed. Cohort 2 received 1 Gy per fraction every two weeks, with a total of 13 Gy over 26 weeks. Patients were given nivolumab as a 240 mg flat dose every two weeks and ipilimumab at 1 mg/kg every six weeks, with both drugs delivered intravenously. Cyclophosphamide 200 mg/m2 was administered intravenously every two weeks, one day before each radiation and immunotherapy administration. Aspirin 300 mg was taken orally once daily by patients for four cycles, starting on cycle 1 day 1. No randomization into treatment groups was done for the people taking part in the trial. Eight patients were included in the translational analysis: three from the first dose cohort and the first five from the second dose cohort.

The sample holds many counts of this clonotype. Its recognized antigen is unknown. No qualities accompany the bases; no much larger clone lies one base away. The time point tag for this specimen amounts to: before trial treatment. Donors were enrolled in RACIN, a single-arm phase I dose-escalation trial combining nivolumab, ipilimumab, aspirin, low-dose cyclophosphamide and low-dose radiotherapy. To be eligible, a patient needed to have an advanced solid tumor that was TIL-negative. To make first-strand cDNA, Superscript III was used along with a set of TRAV- and TRBV-specific primers so that both the TCRalpha and TCRbeta chains were covered. A roughly 20-cycle PCR with Phusion amplified the TCRs, pairing a constant-region primer with the adapter that was attached to the V primers. Amplification of the isolated mRNA was done with the MessageAmp II aRNA Amplification Kit, which involved a 16-hour in vitro transcription at 37 degrees C. The Dynabeads mRNA DIRECT Purification Kit was used to isolate the mRNA for TCR sequencing. Indexed Illumina adapters were added in a second roughly 26-cycle Phusion PCR, and the resulting products were purified with AMPure XP beads. An Illumina MiniSeq instrument was used to deep-sequence the TCRalpha and TCRbeta libraries. From the authors' description of their analysis: Using custom Perl scripts, TCR sequences that encoded the same protein were pooled, out-of-frame sequences were dropped, and the abundance of each clonotype was calculated. The analysis excluded TCR sequences that were supported by just one read. The metrics used to describe the repertoires included Shannon entropy, Gini index, clonality, richness, and the frequency of TCRs shared between repertoires. The public reads were reanalyzed by TCRdb: fastp trimming at Q25, MiXCR alignment, in-frame beta chains only. Every CDR3 protein is listed once, alongside the most common genes and DNA of its rows. The V and J calls, along with clone size, are taken from TCRdb and not from the paper's own processing. In all, the sample holds 80,000 to 95,000 distinct CDR3 sequences, and 9.4% of those were seen once. Around 0.98% of the sample lies in the top ten.

The germline ends are 10 bases apart after V is trimmed by 6 bases and J by 2 bases. The CDR3 sequence holds 13 residues, the cysteine and phenylalanine included. The retained sequence is limited to the CDR3, 39 bases, with the frame set at the first base. Based on the germline V gene, the CDR1 and CDR2 sequences are SGHTA and FQGNSA. The sample consisted of PBMCs, taken before treatment. The sequence was collected from a male donor with prostate cancer. The sequence joins TRBV7-2 to TRBJ1-1; no D gene is confidently identified. At the DNA level, the sequence is TGTGCCAGCAGTCTAGGGAGCAACACTGAAGCTTTCTTT. Its product reads: CASSLGSNTEAFF.